This T cell receptor (beta chain) was captured by sequencing in a study of sequential checkpoint blockade in melanoma. Study-wide context: Randomization was 1:1 between first-line nivolumab→ipilimumab and ipilimumab→nivolumab.

Treatment given: randomized to nivolumab then ipilimumab (arm A) or the reverse (arm B). DNA-damaging chemotherapy had not been given to any patient beforehand. Live CD3+CD8+ CD19− CD56− cells were sorted from PBMCs. Profiled with immunoSEQ multiplex PCR; TCRdb holds only in-frame clones, not every one. The sample contains 19,000 or so clones, 67% of which appear only once. Germline lookup yields CDR1 LNHDA and CDR2 SQIVND (reference sequence). Germline trimming cut 5 bases from V and 6 bases from J; bases unmatched to any gene: 2. The CDR3 runs to 12 residues. The material sequenced was CD8+ T cells sorted from blood (inferred from file names), taken from a patient given nivolumab and ipilimumab in sequence. The clonotype originates from a human donor with melanoma. This sequence joins TRBV19 and TRBJ2-3; 7 nucleotides align to TRBD2. This CDR3 reads CASSRGVDTQYF. DNA for the CDR3: TGTGCCAGTAGTCGGGGGGTCGATACGCAGTATTTT. The complete variable domain, with remaining parts taken from reference TRBV19 and TRBJ2-3, reads DGGITQSPKYLFRKEGQNVTLSCEQNLNHDAMYWYRQDPGQGLRLIYYSQIVNDFQKGDIAEGYSVSREKKESFPLTVTSAQKNPTAFYLCASSRGVDTQYFGPGTRLTVL.